The rows below give T cell receptor beta chains drawn from one sample of a study of cytomegalovirus exposure and HLA in healthy donors. The protocol was immunoSEQ multiplex PCR, while the TCRdb copy is restricted to in-frame clones and leaves out a portion. The sample includes fewer than 200,000 clones, 80% to 85% of them seen just once. Material for sequencing was PBMCs. These receptors came from a woman younger than 30 in good health and CMV-seronegative. CDR3s include the opening cysteine and the closing phenylalanine or tryptophan. Each record gives: V gene, clone size, D gene, J gene, CDR3 protein, CDR3 DNA. A D gene is named only where the DNA matches it firmly. Clone size appears in some rows only: once, few, many, or a class for an expanded clone.

V: TRBV7-9
size: -
D: TRBD1
J: TRBJ1-2
CDR3: CASSLGQGTIYGYTF
DNA: TGTGCCAGCAGCTTGGGACAGGGAACCATCTATGGCTACACCTTC

V: TRBV14
size: -
D: TRBD2
J: TRBJ2-3
CDR3: CASSQQNSGRFTDTQYF
DNA: TGTGCCAGCAGCCAACAGAATAGCGGGAGGTTCACAGATACGCAGTATTTT

V: TRBV6-5
size: -
D: -
J: TRBJ1-4
CDR3: CASSYSGTVANEKLFF
DNA: TGTGCCAGCAGTTACTCGGGCACCGTCGCTAATGAAAAACTGTTTTTT

V: TRBV28
size: -
D: TRBD2
J: TRBJ2-7
CDR3: CASSSSGTSYEQYF
DNA: TGTGCCAGCAGTTCTAGCGGTACCTCCTACGAGCAGTACTTC

V: TRBV10-3
size: -
D: -
J: TRBJ2-1
CDR3: CAITNSTLINEQFF
DNA: TGTGCCATCACCAACTCAACCCTTATTAATGAGCAGTTCTTC

V: TRBV7-2
size: -
D: TRBD2
J: TRBJ2-7
CDR3: CASSFLAESYEQYF
DNA: TGTGCCAGCAGCTTCCTAGCGGAATCCTACGAGCAGTACTTC

V: TRBV5-8
size: -
D: TRBD1
J: TRBJ1-4
CDR3: CASRPGTGRRTNEKLFF
DNA: TGTGCCAGCAGACCCGGGACAGGGCGTCGAACTAATGAAAAACTGTTTTTT

V: TRBV5-1
size: -
D: -
J: TRBJ2-2
CDR3: CASSLTTSTGELFF
DNA: TGCGCCAGCAGCTTGACCACAAGCACCGGGGAGCTGTTTTTT

V: TRBV11-3
size: -
D: TRBD2
J: TRBJ2-1
CDR3: CASSRLANEQFF
DNA: TGTGCCAGCAGCCGACTAGCGAATGAGCAGTTCTTC

V: TRBV2
size: -
D: TRBD2
J: TRBJ2-1
CDR3: CASLLASSYNEQFF
DNA: TGTGCCAGCCTACTAGCGAGCTCCTACAATGAGCAGTTCTTC

V: TRBV5-1
size: few
D: -
J: TRBJ1-1
CDR3: CASSLAQNTEAFF
DNA: TGCGCCAGCAGCTTGGCACAGAACACTGAAGCTTTCTTT

V: TRBV9
size: -
D: -
J: TRBJ1-2
CDR3: CASSPHDALTSYGYTF
DNA: TGTGCCAGCAGCCCACACGATGCGTTAACTAGCTATGGCTACACCTTC

V: TRBV18
size: -
D: -
J: TRBJ1-5
CDR3: CASSPALRRNQPQHF
DNA: TGTGCCAGCTCACCAGCCCTGCGCCGCAATCAGCCCCAGCATTTT

V: TRBV28
size: -
D: TRBD1
J: TRBJ1-1
CDR3: CASHRGYTEAFF
DNA: TGTGCCAGCCACAGGGGGTACACTGAAGCTTTCTTT

V: TRBV5-1
size: -
D: TRBD2
J: TRBJ2-5
CDR3: CASSLAAPGMVAGSWETQYF
DNA: TGCGCCAGCAGCTTGGCAGCCCCAGGTATGGTAGCGGGAAGTTGGGAGACCCAGTACTTC

V: TRBV19
size: -
D: -
J: TRBJ2-3
CDR3: CASSITAPGTQYF
DNA: TGTGCCAGTAGTATCACCGCCCCGGGAACGCAGTATTTT

V: TRBV6-5
size: -
D: -
J: TRBJ1-2
CDR3: CASGYHQGFGYTF
DNA: TGTGCCAGCGGTTACCACCAGGGTTTTGGCTACACCTTC

V: TRBV11-2
size: -
D: TRBD1
J: TRBJ1-1
CDR3: CASSRWGWTGTGGVGEAFF
DNA: TGTGCCAGCAGCCGCTGGGGGTGGACGGGGACAGGGGGTGTGGGTGAAGCTTTCTTT

V: TRBV5-1
size: -
D: TRBD2
J: TRBJ2-1
CDR3: CASSLSLAGIEQFF
DNA: TGCGCCAGCAGCTTGTCGCTAGCGGGCATTGAGCAGTTCTTC

V: TRBV6-6
size: -
D: -
J: TRBJ1-5
CDR3: CASSRRTEDGNQPQHF
DNA: TGTGCCAGCAGCCGACGGACAGAGGACGGCAATCAGCCCCAGCATTTT

V: TRBV9
size: -
D: TRBD2
J: TRBJ2-7
CDR3: CASSVAASGAYEQYF
DNA: TGTGCCAGCAGCGTAGCGGCTAGCGGGGCATACGAGCAGTACTTC

V: TRBV28
size: -
D: TRBD1
J: TRBJ1-2
CDR3: CASRIAGGYGYTF
DNA: TGTGCCAGCAGGATAGCAGGGGGCTATGGCTACACCTTC

V: TRBV21-1
size: -
D: -
J: TRBJ2-1
CDR3: CASSVRQGYPYNEQFF
DNA: TGTGCCAGCAGCGTACGACAGGGCTATCCCTACAATGAGCAGTTCTTC

V: TRBV19
size: once
D: -
J: TRBJ1-1
CDR3: CASSGAGPTEAFF
DNA: TGTGCCAGTAGTGGTGCGGGACCCACTGAAGCTTTCTTT

V: TRBV18
size: -
D: -
J: TRBJ1-1
CDR3: CASSPSGTQTTEAFF
DNA: TGTGCCAGCTCACCAAGTGGCACCCAAACGACTGAAGCTTTCTTT

V: TRBV2
size: -
D: TRBD1
J: TRBJ2-3
CDR3: CASSRDRGLSTDTQYF
DNA: TGTGCCAGCAGCCGGGACAGGGGGCTGAGCACAGATACGCAGTATTTT

V: TRBV5-6
size: -
D: -
J: TRBJ1-5
CDR3: CASSLRGYSNQPQHF
DNA: TGTGCCAGCAGCTTGAGAGGTTATAGCAATCAGCCCCAGCATTTT

V: TRBV13
size: once
D: TRBD2
J: TRBJ2-1
CDR3: CASAGGPSDEQFF
DNA: TGTGCCAGCGCGGGAGGGCCTAGCGATGAGCAGTTCTTC

V: TRBV9
size: -
D: TRBD2
J: TRBJ2-7
CDR3: CASSVGTSPSYEQYF
DNA: TGTGCCAGCAGCGTAGGGACTAGTCCGTCCTACGAGCAGTACTTC

V: TRBV7-8
size: -
D: TRBD1
J: TRBJ2-7
CDR3: CASWDRGNEQYF
DNA: TGTGCCAGCTGGGACAGGGGCAACGAGCAGTACTTC

V: TRBV28
size: -
D: TRBD2
J: TRBJ2-1
CDR3: CASTLAGGPSYNEQFF
DNA: TGTGCCAGCACTTTAGCGGGAGGGCCGTCCTACAATGAGCAGTTCTTC

V: TRBV29-1
size: once
D: -
J: TRBJ1-2
CDR3: CSVESGDGYTF
DNA: TGCAGCGTTGAATCCGGGGATGGCTACACCTTC

V: TRBV7-2
size: -
D: -
J: TRBJ1-1
CDR3: CASSLREGNTEAFF
DNA: TGTGCCAGCAGCTTGCGGGAGGGGAACACTGAAGCTTTCTTT

V: TRBV7-9
size: -
D: TRBD1
J: TRBJ1-1
CDR3: CASSLEGGVQGETEAFF
DNA: TGTGCCAGCAGCTTAGAGGGGGGCGTCCAGGGGGAGACTGAAGCTTTCTTT

V: TRBV19
size: -
D: -
J: TRBJ1-1
CDR3: CASSTSRQAPTEAFF
DNA: TGTGCCAGTAGTACGAGTCGACAGGCGCCGACTGAAGCTTTCTTT

V: TRBV6-1
size: -
D: TRBD1
J: TRBJ1-1
CDR3: CASSRGRNTEAFF
DNA: TGTGCCAGCTCCAGGGGGCGCAACACTGAAGCTTTCTTT

V: TRBV30
size: few
D: -
J: TRBJ1-1
CDR3: CAWSSTRGFAFF
DNA: TGTGCCTGGAGTTCTACCAGGGGTTTCGCTTTCTTT

V: TRBV2
size: -
D: -
J: TRBJ1-3
CDR3: CASSEQGRGNTIYF
DNA: TGTGCCAGCAGTGAGCAGGGGCGTGGAAACACCATATATTTT

V: TRBV7-2
size: -
D: -
J: TRBJ1-4
CDR3: CASSLGGGGGYLFF
DNA: TGTGCCAGCAGCTTAGGGGGAGGGGGGGGCTATCTATTTTTT

V: TRBV6-5
size: -
D: TRBD1
J: TRBJ2-5
CDR3: CASSPGTGGETQYF
DNA: TGTGCCAGCAGTCCCGGGACAGGGGGAGAGACCCAGTACTTC